This is a list of T cell receptor beta chains from one sample in a study of PD-1 and CTLA-4 blockade in melanoma. The table came from immunoSEQ multiplex PCR; TCRdb's copy has only in-frame clones and leaves some out. The data hold some 33,000 clones, with about nine tenths observed a single time. The source was CD8+ T cells from peripheral blood, collected from a patient given anti-PD-1 treatment. These receptors were taken from a human donor with melanoma. Each CDR3 is given with its conserved first and last residue. D genes are given only for firm matches. Not every row has a clone size; where given, it reads once, few, many or a size class.

j_gene	v_gene	len	abundance	d_gene	CDR3aa	CDR3nt
TRBJ2-7	TRBV5-4	12	.	.	CASSSVGNEQYF	TGTGCCAGCAGCTCTGTAGGGAACGAGCAGTACTTC
TRBJ1-4	TRBV27	13	.	.	CASSLLGGEKLFF	TGTGCCAGCAGTCTCTTGGGAGGCGAAAAACTGTTTTTT
TRBJ1-1	TRBV7-9	15	.	.	CASSLGQGEDTEAFF	TGTGCCAGCAGCTTAGGGCAGGGTGAAGACACTGAAGCTTTCTTT
TRBJ2-7	TRBV30	13	.	.	CAWTGDQDYEQYF	TGTGCCTGGACCGGGGACCAAGACTACGAGCAGTACTTC
TRBJ2-1	TRBV2	15	.	TRBD1	CASSEGTGTYNEQFF	TGTGCCAGCAGTGAAGGGACAGGGACTTACAATGAGCAGTTCTTC
TRBJ2-5	TRBV24-1	15	.	.	CATSDNTRYQETQYF	TGTGCCACCAGTGATAATACACGGTACCAAGAGACCCAGTACTTC
TRBJ2-7	TRBV27	15	once	.	CASSLRFEGTYEQYF	TGTGCCAGCAGTTTACGTTTTGAGGGGACGTACGAGCAGTACTTC
TRBJ2-7	TRBV28	20	once	.	CASSSLLDGTAPAIPYEQYF	TGTGCCAGCAGTTCCCTCCTGGACGGCACCGCACCTGCTATCCCCTACGAGCAGTACTTC
TRBJ1-2	TRBV30	13	.	.	CAWEVGGPYGYTF	TGTGCCTGGGAAGTGGGCGGACCCTATGGCTACACCTTC
TRBJ2-1	TRBV4-2	17	.	.	CASSQEMSAISYNEQFF	TGTGCCAGCAGCCAAGAAATGTCGGCGATATCCTACAATGAGCAGTTCTTC
TRBJ2-7	TRBV29-1	11	.	.	CSVVSVGEQYF	TGCAGCGTTGTATCTGTGGGCGAGCAGTACTTC
TRBJ1-3	TRBV4-1	13	once	.	CASGGVSGNTIYF	TGCGCCAGCGGGGGGGTCTCTGGAAACACCATATATTTT
TRBJ2-2	TRBV30	12	once	.	CASGGYTGELFF	TGTGCCTCCGGAGGGTACACCGGGGAGCTGTTTTTT
TRBJ2-7	TRBV30	12	.	.	CAWSNGAYEQYF	TGTGCCTGGAGCAACGGGGCTTACGAGCAGTACTTC
TRBJ1-1	TRBV5-6	17	.	TRBD1	CASSLDTGGFVNTEAFF	TGTGCCAGCAGCTTGGATACAGGGGGCTTTGTGAACACTGAAGCTTTCTTT
TRBJ1-2	TRBV7-9	13	.	.	CASSLGQTDGYTF	TGTGCCAGCAGCTTAGGGCAGACGGATGGCTACACCTTC
TRBJ2-7	TRBV6-1	13	.	.	CASSEGEAYEQYF	TGTGCCAGCAGTGAAGGCGAAGCCTACGAGCAGTACTTC